This T cell receptor beta chain derives from a study of blood T cells in healthy people across ages. Using a J-beta primer mix together with a sample-barcoded 5' primer, a second PCR was run for roughly 6 to 12 cycles. TCRdb reprocessed the 5' RACE reads with MiXCR, giving one entry per CDR3 protein. The repertoire consists of 600,000 or so distinct CDR3 sequences, with around 21% occurring once and the leading ten covering roughly 3.7%. Study-wide findings and caveats: Percentage of naive T cells showed a strong correlation with TCR beta diversity. More naive CD4+ cells and higher diversity were found in long-lived than in aged donors.

This CDR3 spans 14 amino acids. Germline CDR1 and CDR2: SGHRS and YFSETQ. To note about this clonotype: The antigen is unknown.

The sequencing input was blood. The chain carries TRBV5-1 and TRBJ2-5; a possible D gene is TRBD1 (6 bases). The DNA end lines up better with TRBJ2-1; the J call may be wrong. This TCR was sampled from a man aged 65-85 years in good health. The CDR3: CASSERTVYNEQFF. The CDR3 DNA is TGCGCCAGCAGCGAGAGGACAGTCTACAATGAGCAGTTCTTC.